The subject of this entry is one T cell receptor beta chain. The antigen it recognizes is unknown. Within one base of it there is no much larger clone, and no base qualities were kept. This specimen belongs to a study of blood T cells in healthy people across ages (dated by TCRdb to 2014 to 2015). Turning to the overall study: Template switching captured roughly one uniquely barcoded TCR beta cDNA molecule per two T cells in model experiments. Age-related changes in TCR beta repertoire diversity were measured in the study by deep sequencing normalized with unique cDNA molecular identifiers. The donors were split into four age groups: young (average 16 years), middle-aged (more than 35), aged (around 67) and long-lived (over 80). To avoid experimental bias, donors of different ages were spread randomly across the sequencing lanes. Using the same blood draw, the study looked at two additional independent replicas of 1 million unique cDNA reads for two donors, one aged 18 to 30 and the other aged 80 or older. Here is what the overall study found, with its caveats: Because profiling used bulk unsorted PBMCs, naive and antigen-experienced compartments could not be compared conclusively. Donor CMV infection status was unknown, potentially confounding age-related changes in expanded clonotypes. Observed TCR beta diversity correlated strongly with the percentage of naive T cells measured by flow cytometry. Estimates of total diversity from one million sequenced T cells were regarded as lower bounds and underestimates. As age increased, observed TCR beta diversity per million T cells dropped in a roughly linear way, and a significant reduction was already evident by age approximately 40. Compared with the aged group, more naive CD4+ T cells, fewer expanded clones and increased TCR diversity were shown by the long-lived group, suggesting age selection.

Library construction relied on 5' RACE. TCRdb shows the sequencer as Illumina HiSeq 2500. A second PCR of roughly 6 to 12 cycles was run with a J-beta primer mix and a sample-barcoded 5' primer. A template-switch 5' adaptor carrying 12 random nucleotides introduced a unique molecular identifier onto each TCR beta cDNA molecule. Each sample yielded at least 2.5 million CDR3-containing paired-end reads. The Mint cDNA synthesis kit, primed by a TRBC-specific oligonucleotide, was used to synthesize first-strand cDNA from all RNA. Following uracil-DNA glycosylase treatment, all cDNA underwent a first 18-cycle PCR with the universal primers M1SS and BC2_uni_R. The paper's data handling went like this. Each sample was normalized by randomly selecting 1 million high-quality reads, each carrying a distinct molecular identifier. Reads sharing molecular identifiers were discarded rather than binned into consensus sequences. MiTCR, set to a Q25 quality threshold and the strictest error-elimination algorithm, was used for CDR3 identification, clonotype clustering and error correction. Lower-bound total TCR beta diversity was estimated with a nonparametric unseen species model using Euler transformation. TCRdb passed the public sequencing reads through fastp at Q25 and MiXCR, retaining productive beta sequences. Rows matching on CDR3 protein sequence are summarized as one entry with the most common DNA and genes. In this record, the V and J calls reflect TCRdb's handling and not the investigators' own analysis. For this sample there are approximately 400,000 distinct CDR3 sequences; about half appear just once. Over 40% of the sample lies in the top ten.

Trimming removed 0 bases from V and 2 bases from J; the gene matches leave 7 bases unexplained. The CDR3 contains 17 residues, cysteine and phenylalanine counted. Left in the record is the CDR3 DNA by itself, 51 bases read in frame from the first base. Taken from the germline V gene (reference sequence), the CDR1 and CDR2 loops are LNHNV and YYDKDF. The donors were 40 or so Caucasian individuals from Russia, aged roughly 6 to 100 years, who were systemically healthy. Around 10 milliliters of peripheral blood were drawn from each donor into EDTA-treated Vacutainer tubes. PBMCs were isolated by Ficoll-Paque density-gradient centrifugation, with at least 6.5 million obtained per sample. Trizol reagent was used to extract total RNA from the PBMCs, yielding at least 6 micrograms per sample. For every donor, flow cytometry on a PBMC aliquot measured the percentage of naive CD45RAhigh/CD27high T cells.

This TCR derives from a man in his 60s in good health. Sequenced input: blood. The chain was built from TRBV15 and TRBJ2-3; 8 central bases correspond to TRBD2. In nucleotide form, the sequence is TGTGCCACCAGCAGAGAGGCCGGGACTAGGTTCACAGATACGCAGTATTTT. It codes for CATSREAGTRFTDTQYF.